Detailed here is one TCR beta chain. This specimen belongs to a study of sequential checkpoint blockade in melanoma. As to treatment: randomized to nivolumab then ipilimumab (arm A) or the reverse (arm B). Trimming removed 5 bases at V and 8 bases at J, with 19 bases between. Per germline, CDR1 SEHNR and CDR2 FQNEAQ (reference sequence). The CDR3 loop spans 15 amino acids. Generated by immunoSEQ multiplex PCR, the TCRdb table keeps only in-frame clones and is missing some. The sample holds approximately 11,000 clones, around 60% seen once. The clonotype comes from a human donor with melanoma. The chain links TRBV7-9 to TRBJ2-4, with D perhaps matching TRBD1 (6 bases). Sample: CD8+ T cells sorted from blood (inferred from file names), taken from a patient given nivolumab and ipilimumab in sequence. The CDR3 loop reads CASSPYTGSPDIQYF. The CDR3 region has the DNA TGTGCCAGCAGCCCCTATACAGGGTCGCCGGACATTCAGTACTTC.